One T cell receptor beta chain is described in this entry. This sample was taken from a study of shared clonotypes between healthy human individuals. V lost 0 bases, J lost 1 base, and 10 bases lay in between. CDR1 and CDR2 from the germline V gene are SGHDT and YYEEEE. The CDR3 has 15 amino acids. Naive-designated CD8 cells lacked CD45RO, were positively enriched for CCR7, and omitted terminally differentiated effector memory CD45RA+ cells. Method: immunoSEQ multiplex PCR; TCRdb's copy keeps in-frame clones and lacks some. The sample carries more than 2 million clones, about 94% recorded once. The sequenced sample consisted of naive CD8+ T cells sorted from blood. The chain uses TRBV5-6 and TRBJ1-1; D is perhaps TRBD1 (5 bases). This clonotype originated in a man aged 18 to 29 in good health. Here the CDR3 DNA reads TGTGCCAGCAGCTTGGCACGGGGCCCGAACACTGAAGCTTTCTTT. The encoded protein is CASSLARGPNTEAFF.